This T cell receptor beta chain appears in the sequencing data of a study of T cells in Graves' hyperthyroidism and ophthalmopathy. The sample holds a few counts of this clonotype. Amplification targeted TCR beta CDR3 regions from RNA transcripts. Primed by the HTBI set, a first-round RT-PCR was run on the TCR CDR3. MiXCR, run by TCRdb on the multiplex PCR reads, gives a single entry per CDR3 protein. The sample has around 690,000 distinct CDR3 sequences; roughly 17% are singletons. CDR1 is SGDLS and CDR2 is YYNGEE in the germline V gene. The ends lost 2 bases at V and 8 bases at J; junction bases unmatched: 4. This CDR3 is built from 13 residues. Hyperthyroidism in the patients, aged 18 to 65, was newly diagnosed and under 2 months in duration.

This clonotype was obtained from a man aged 45-65 years with Graves' hyperthyroidism. The V and J genes are TRBV9 and TRBJ2-1, with 7 bases fitting TRBD2. The sample comprised blood. The chain's CDR3 is CASSVDSGHEQFF. The DNA of the CDR3 is TGTGCCAGCAGCGTTGATAGCGGGCATGAGCAGTTCTTC.